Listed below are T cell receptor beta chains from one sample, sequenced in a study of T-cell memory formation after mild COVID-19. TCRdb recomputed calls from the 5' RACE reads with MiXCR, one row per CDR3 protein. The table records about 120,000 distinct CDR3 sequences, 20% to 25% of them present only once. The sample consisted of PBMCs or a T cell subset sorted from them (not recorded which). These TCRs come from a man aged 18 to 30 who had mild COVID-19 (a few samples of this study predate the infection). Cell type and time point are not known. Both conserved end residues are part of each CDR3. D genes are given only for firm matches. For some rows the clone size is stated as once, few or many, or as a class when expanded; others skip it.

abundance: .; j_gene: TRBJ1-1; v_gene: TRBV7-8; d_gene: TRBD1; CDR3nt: TGTGCCAGCAGCCGGCAACAGGGGATCACTGAAGCTTTCTTT; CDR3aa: CASSRQQGITEAFF
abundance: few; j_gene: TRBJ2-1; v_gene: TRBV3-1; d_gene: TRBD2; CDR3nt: TGTGCCAGCAGCCTCCTTGCGGGGGGGAGCTCCTACAATGAGCAGTTCTTC; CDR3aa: CASSLLAGGSSYNEQFF
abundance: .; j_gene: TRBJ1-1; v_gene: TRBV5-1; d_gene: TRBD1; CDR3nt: TGCGCCAGCAGCTGGTCGACAGGGAATATGAACACTGAAGCTTTCTTT; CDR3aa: CASSWSTGNMNTEAFF
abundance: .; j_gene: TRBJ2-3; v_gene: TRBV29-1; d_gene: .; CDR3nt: TGCAGCGTTGAGGAAACAGGGAGAAGCACAGATACGCAGTATTTT; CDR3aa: CSVEETGRSTDTQYF
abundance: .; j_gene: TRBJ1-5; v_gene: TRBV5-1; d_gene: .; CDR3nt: TGCGCCAGCAGCCGGGCCGAAGTTGGTGAAAGGAGCAATCAGCCCCAGCATTTT; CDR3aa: CASSRAEVGERSNQPQHF
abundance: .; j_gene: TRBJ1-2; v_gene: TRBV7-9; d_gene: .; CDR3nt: TGTGCCAGCAGCGCGCCGGATGGCTACACCTTC; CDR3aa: CASSAPDGYTF
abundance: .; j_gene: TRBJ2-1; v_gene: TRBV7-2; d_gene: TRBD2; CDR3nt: TGTGCCAGCAGCCCGCCCCAGCCGGGACTAGCCCAACATGAGCAGTTCTTC; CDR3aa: CASSPPQPGLAQHEQFF
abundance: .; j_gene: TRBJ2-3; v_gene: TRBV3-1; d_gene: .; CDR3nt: TGTGCCAGCGGCGGAAGCGGGCCGGGCACAGATACGCAGTATTTT; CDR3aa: CASGGSGPGTDTQYF
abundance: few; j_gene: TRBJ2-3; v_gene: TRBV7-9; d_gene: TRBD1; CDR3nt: TGTGCCAGCAGCTTCACAGGGGGTAACACAGATACGCAGTATTTT; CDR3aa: CASSFTGGNTDTQYF
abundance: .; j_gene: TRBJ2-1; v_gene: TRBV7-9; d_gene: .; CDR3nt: TGTGCCAGCAGCTTAGTCAGGGGGGCCTACAATGAGCAGTTCTTC; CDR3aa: CASSLVRGAYNEQFF
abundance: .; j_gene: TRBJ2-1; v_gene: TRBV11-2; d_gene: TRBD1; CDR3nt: TGTGCCAGCAGCTTAATGGGACAGGGGAGAGATGAGCAGTTCTTC; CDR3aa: CASSLMGQGRDEQFF
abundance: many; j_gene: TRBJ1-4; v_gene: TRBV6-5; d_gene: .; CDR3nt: TGTGCCAGCAGTTACCGCTTTAATGGTTTTAATGAAAACCTGTTTTTT; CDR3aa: CASSYRFNGFNENLFF
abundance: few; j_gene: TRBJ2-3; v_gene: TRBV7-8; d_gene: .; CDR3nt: TGTGCCAGCAGCCCAACGGCCCGGGACTCCCTCAGGAATACGCAGTATTTT; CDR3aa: CASSPTARDSLRNTQYF
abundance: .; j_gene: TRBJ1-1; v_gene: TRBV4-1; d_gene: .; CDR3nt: TGCGCCAGCAGCCAAGTTTGGGGGGTCATGGACTTTGGGGAATCACTGAACACTGAAGCTTTCTTT; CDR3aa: CASSQVWGVMDFGESLNTEAFF
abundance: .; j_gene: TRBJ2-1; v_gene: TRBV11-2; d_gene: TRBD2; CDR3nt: TGTGCCAGCAGCTTGAGGCCCGGGGGGGAATATAATGAGCAGTTCTTC; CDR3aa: CASSLRPGGEYNEQFF
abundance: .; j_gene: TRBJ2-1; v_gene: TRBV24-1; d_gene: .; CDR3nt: TGTGCCACCTCGGCCGGCTCCTACAATGAGCAGTTCTTC; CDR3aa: CATSAGSYNEQFF
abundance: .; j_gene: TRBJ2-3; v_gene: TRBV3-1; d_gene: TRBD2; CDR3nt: TGTGCCAGCAGCCGTAACCGGGACTACCTCGGAGATACGCAGTATTTT; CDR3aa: CASSRNRDYLGDTQYF
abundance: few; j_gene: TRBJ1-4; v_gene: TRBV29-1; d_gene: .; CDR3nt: TGCAGCGTTGTTTGGGCTGGGAAACTGTTTTTT; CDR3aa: CSVVWAGKLFF